Each of the 22 T cell receptor beta chains below was sequenced from the same sample in a study of cytomegalovirus exposure and HLA in healthy donors. It was with 60 Vbeta and 13 Jbeta primers that the PCR ran. Assay used: immunoSEQ multiplex PCR; TCRdb lists only in-frame clones, some missing. The table lists roughly 120,000 clones, about 80% of them singletons, with roughly an eighth in the top ten. The sequenced material came from PBMCs. Receptors were obtained from a young man in good health and CMV-seropositive.

This clone was counted once. V usage is TRBV5-1 and J usage is TRBJ2-5; 11 bases fit TRBD2. From germline, CDR1 is SGHRS and CDR2 YFSETQ. Trimming cost V 0 bases and J 2 bases; bases outside gene matches: 0. The CDR3 is made up of 15 amino acids. CDR3: CASSLGTSGQETQYF. The CDR3 bases are TGCGCCAGCAGCTTGGGGACTAGCGGGCAAGAGACCCAGTACTTC.

This clone was detected only a few times. This chain joins TRBV27 and TRBJ1-6; TRBD1 agrees at 7 bases. V was clipped by 2 bases and J by 4 bases; unmatched bases: 2. Germline CDR1 is MNHEY and CDR2 is SMNVEV (reference sequence). The CDR3 sequence is 15 residues long. For the CDR3, the DNA is TGTGCCAGCAGTTTAAGGGGACAGTATAATTCACCCCTCCACTTT. As protein: CASSLRGQYNSPLHF.

Comment on this clone: Its ends do not fully match the called genes, so a read error is possible. The chain uses TRBV7-6 and TRBJ1-1; D ambiguous. CDR3 size: 13 residues. Germline-derived CDR1 and CDR2 are SGHVS and FNYEAQ. The CDR3 loop reads CASRLGVNTEAFF. The CDR3 DNA sequence: TGTGCCAGCAGATTAGGAGTGAACACTGAAGCTTTCTTT.

This clone showed up just once. The V and J genes are TRBV28 and TRBJ1-2; D unclear. This CDR3 is 14 amino acids long. V gave up 2 bases and J gave up 3 bases, with 10 bases separating them. Per the germline V gene, CDR1 is MDHEN and CDR2 is SYDVKM. For the CDR3, the DNA is TGTGCCAGCAGTTTAATCGGGTCGGACTATGGCTACACCTTC. It translates to CASSLIGSDYGYTF.

The rearrangement uses TRBV6-6 and TRBJ1-1; 7 bases are a match to TRBD1. The V and J ends lost 2 bases and 10 bases, in that order; junction bases with no gene match: 4. Germline-derived CDR1 and CDR2 are MNHNY and SVGAGI (reference sequence). CDR3 length equals 12 residues. The DNA of the CDR3 is TGTGCCAGCAGTTACACCAGGGACAGAGCTTTCTTT. Its protein is CASSYTRDRAFF.

This clone has just a few counts. The sample has other DNA sequences that encode this CDR3 too. The chain employs TRBV20-1 and TRBJ2-3; D gene unclear. Germline V CDR1 and CDR2: DFQATT, SNEGSKA (reference sequence). CDR3 length: 10 residues. V was clipped by 3 bases and J by 6 bases, with 4 bases between them. CDR3 residues: CSASMDTQYF. DNA of the CDR3: TGCAGTGCTAGTATGGATACGCAGTATTTT.

This clone appeared once. The genes are TRBV11-3 and TRBJ2-1; a possible D gene is TRBD2 (7 bases). The V gene's germline CDR1 is SGHNT and CDR2 YENEEA. This CDR3 has 15 amino acids. The V end lost 6 bases, the J end lost 1 base, and 13 bases lay between the germline ends. CDR3 sequence: CASSREGGSYNEQFF. DNA for the CDR3: TGTGCCAGCAGTAGGGAGGGGGGTTCCTACAATGAGCAGTTCTTC.

The rearrangement joins TRBV23-1 to TRBJ2-1, with a weak D call TRBD1 (5 bases). TRBV23-1 is designated an ORF whose function remains uncertain. The CDR3 is made up of 15 amino acids. Trimming removed 2 bases at V and 6 bases at J, with 14 bases between. CDR3 coding DNA: TGCGCCAGCAGTCAAGCAAGGGGAATGTGCAATGAGCAGTTCTTC. It encodes CASSQARGMCNEQFF.

The chain is built from TRBV5-4 and TRBJ2-3; the match to TRBD2 covers 10 bases. Trimming took 4 bases from V and 8 from J; bases not matched to a gene: 10. The CDR3 length is 15 residues. Germline CDR1 is SGHNT and CDR2 is YYREEE (reference sequence). The CDR3 protein is CASSPRLAGEATQYF. DNA of the CDR3: TGTGCCAGCAGCCCCCGTCTAGCGGGGGAAGCTACGCAGTATTTT.

The V and J genes are TRBV7-8 and TRBJ2-7; D unresolved. Trimming removed 8 bases from V and 1 base from J, with 9 bases in between. This CDR3 is built from 12 residues. Germline CDR1 SGHVS, CDR2 FQNEAQ. This CDR3 reads CASSIRSYEQYF. The CDR3 DNA follows: TGTGCCAGCTCGATTCGGTCCTACGAGCAGTACTTC.

Here the CDR3 DNA reads TGCAGCGTTGTGAGATTAGCGGGGGCGGAAGAGACCCAGTACTTC. It is translated as CSVVRLAGAEETQYF. This sequence joins TRBV29-1 and TRBJ2-5; 9 bases match TRBD2. V was pared by 4 bases and J by 3 bases, with 9 bases of the junction left unmatched. Germline values: CDR1 SQVTM, CDR2 ANQGSEA. This CDR3 region has 15 residues.

This chain joins TRBV7-8 and TRBJ1-5, with D possibly TRBD1 on 6 matching bases. The CDR3 is 16 residues long. Looked up from germline, CDR1 is SGHVS and CDR2 is FQNEAQ. Trimming removed 1 base from V and 7 bases from J, with 17 bases in between. CDR3: CASSLEGGASDQPQHF. The CDR3 DNA sequence: TGTGCCAGCAGCTTAGAAGGGGGGGCCTCCGACCAGCCCCAGCATTTT.

The V and J genes are TRBV5-1 and TRBJ1-2; TRBD1 agrees at 8 bases. The V segment lost 0 bases and the J segment 4 bases; nucleotides outside the gene matches: 11. CDR1 is SGHRS and CDR2 is YFSETQ in the germline V gene. CDR3 size: 17 residues. CDR3 bases: TGCGCCAGCAGCTTGGCCAAAGGACAGGGTGTAGGCTATGGCTACACCTTC. It yields the protein CASSLAKGQGVGYGYTF.

In this sample, this clone turned up a few times. The chain combines TRBV5-1 with TRBJ1-5; D is perhaps TRBD1 (5 bases). This CDR3 contains 15 residues. Germline CDR1 SGHRS, CDR2 YFSETQ. V was shortened by 0 bases and J by 2 bases, with 9 bases between the two germline ends. The CDR3 protein is CASSLEGVRNQPQHF. The CDR3 region has the DNA TGCGCCAGCAGCTTGGAAGGGGTACGCAATCAGCCCCAGCATTTT.

The gene calls are TRBV7-9 and TRBJ1-4; D unresolved. V gave up 5 bases and J gave up 0 bases, with 19 bases separating them. This CDR3 contains 18 residues. Per germline, CDR1 SEHNR and CDR2 FQNEAQ (reference sequence). The CDR3 loop reads CASSAAFQKRATNEKLFF. The CDR3, as DNA: TGTGCCAGCAGCGCCGCTTTTCAAAAACGGGCAACTAATGAAAAACTGTTTTTT.

The J gene is TRBJ1-4, the V gene TRBV4-3; D call uncertain. The V end was cut by 4 bases, the J end by 7 bases, with 16 bases between. The CDR3 runs 15 residues. Germline assignment: CDR1 LGHNA and CDR2 YSLEER. CDR3 region: CASSPTPRSGEKLFF. Written as DNA, the CDR3 is TGCGCCAGCAGCCCCACCCCGCGGTCGGGTGAAAAACTGTTTTTT.

This rearrangement joins TRBV28 to TRBJ1-2; tentatively, D is TRBD1 (6 bases). V dropped 11 bases and J dropped 3 bases, with 19 bases sitting between them. Germline CDR1 reads MDHEN; CDR2 reads SYDVKM. CDR3 length: 14 residues. The CDR3 bases are TGTGCCGTGGCGGGGGCGGCTTCTGACTATGGCTACACCTTC. Residues: CAVAGAASDYGYTF.

In its sample, this clone was seen once. V is TRBV28 and J is TRBJ1-5, with D possibly being TRBD1 (6 bases). Germline V gene lookup returns CDR1 MDHEN and CDR2 SYDVKM. V gave up 5 bases and J gave up 0 bases, with 11 bases separating them. This CDR3 region has 15 residues. In nucleotides, the CDR3 is TGTGCCAGCAGTCCCGGGACACTTAGCAATCAGCCCCAGCATTTT. This encodes CASSPGTLSNQPQHF.

This clone was picked up a small number of times. The V gene is TRBV28, the J gene TRBJ1-1; 10 bases line up with TRBD1. CDR1 and CDR2 (germline): MDHEN, SYDVKM. The CDR3 has 14 amino acids. Trimming took 8 bases from V and 3 from J; bases not matched to a gene: 6. The CDR3: CASVTGGWDTEAFF. The DNA of the CDR3 is TGTGCCAGCGTGACAGGGGGCTGGGACACTGAAGCTTTCTTT.

This clone came up a few times. The V and J genes are TRBV9 and TRBJ2-7; TRBD1 is a possible D gene (6 bases). The V end lost 0 bases, the J end lost 3 bases, and 10 bases lay between the germline ends. CDR1 and CDR2 from the germline V gene are SGDLS and YYNGEE. The CDR3 extends over 14 amino acids. CDR3 sequence reads: CASSVEGTNYEQYF. For the CDR3, the DNA is TGTGCCAGCAGCGTAGAAGGGACAAACTACGAGCAGTACTTC.

The chain is built from TRBV14 and TRBJ2-7, with D unresolved. Per the germline V gene, CDR1 is SGHDN and CDR2 is FVKESK. The length of the CDR3 is 13 residues. Trimming cost V 1 base and J 7 bases, with 11 bases left between them. The DNA for the CDR3 is TGTGCCAGCAGCCAAGTCCCCCTCCGGGAGCAGTACTTC. Amino acid sequence: CASSQVPLREQYF.

This chain links TRBV9 with TRBJ2-1; D is unresolved. The CDR3 runs to 14 residues. V lost 0 bases to trimming and J lost 2 bases, with 6 bases between them. CDR1 is SGDLS and CDR2 is YYNGEE in the germline V gene. The CDR3 loop is CASSVADTYNEQFF. The DNA of the CDR3 is TGTGCCAGCAGCGTAGCTGACACCTACAATGAGCAGTTCTTC.